This entry lists 9 T cell receptor beta chains sequenced from one sample in a study of blood T cell repertoires in COVID-19. Method: immunoSEQ multiplex PCR; TCRdb's copy keeps in-frame clones and lacks some. The sample yields roughly 220,000 clones, around 84% seen once. The sequenced sample was peripheral blood. The receptor source for this set is a man between 60 and 75 years old with acute or convalescent COVID-19.

The rearrangement uses TRBV19 and TRBJ2-5; 10 nucleotides align to TRBD2. The CDR3 runs to 17 residues. The germline V gene encodes CDR1 LNHDA and CDR2 SQIVND (reference sequence). Germline trimming cut 6 bases from V and 2 bases from J; bases unmatched to any gene: 12. CDR3 coding DNA: TGTGCCAGTAGCAGGGCTAGCGGGGGTCGGGGTCAAGAGACCCAGTACTTC. This sequence encodes CASSRASGGRGQETQYF. The whole variable domain, filled in from reference TRBV19 and TRBJ2-5, reads DGGITQSPKYLFRKEGQNVTLSCEQNLNHDAMYWYRQDPGQGLRLIYYSQIVNDFQKGDIAEGYSVSREKKESFPLTVTSAQKNPTAFYLCASSRASGGRGQETQYFGPGTRLLVL.

V gene TRBV27 combines with J gene TRBJ1-5; 9 nucleotides line up with TRBD1. Per germline, CDR1 MNHEY and CDR2 SMNVEV (reference sequence). This CDR3 contains 15 residues. J lost 8 bases, V lost 5 bases, and 10 bases had no gene match. The CDR3 here is CASSARDRAAEPQHF. CDR3 coding DNA: TGTGCCAGCAGTGCCCGGGACAGGGCTGCGGAGCCCCAGCATTTT.

The V gene is TRBV2, the J gene TRBJ1-3; no firm D call. Per the germline V gene, CDR1 is SNHLY and CDR2 is FYNNEI. The V and J ends lost 7 bases and 3 bases respectively, with 4 bases between them. The CDR3 runs to 11 residues. CDR3 coding DNA: TGTGCCAGCAATATTGGAAACACCATATATTTT. It encodes CASNIGNTIYF. Complete variable domain (other parts from reference TRBV2 and TRBJ1-3): EPEVTQTPSHQVTQMGQEVILRCVPISNHLYFYWYRQILGQKVEFLVSFYNNEISEKSEIFDDQFSVERPDGSNFTLKIRSTKLEDSAMYFCASNIGNTIYFGEGSWLTVV.

The CDR3 nucleotides are TGTGCCAGCTCACCACTACGACAGGGCGCCACTACCCCCTCTAACTATGGCTACACCTTC. Protein sequence: CASSPLRQGATTPSNYGYTF. The chain carries TRBV18 and TRBJ1-2; 7 nucleotides match TRBD1. Trimming removed 1 base from V and 0 bases from J; junction bases left unmatched: 17. CDR3 length: 20 amino acids. CDR1 and CDR2 from the germline V gene are KGHSH and LQKENI.

The chain links TRBV5-4 to TRBJ2-2, with 9 bases lining up with TRBD1. Germline CDR1 and CDR2: SGHNT and YYREEE (reference sequence). The CDR3 spans 17 residues. The J segment lost 7 bases and the V segment lost 4 bases, leaving 14 bases of the junction unmatched. CDR3: CASSRGTQDRGYGELFF. The CDR3 bases are TGTGCCAGCAGCCGAGGTACTCAGGACAGGGGATACGGGGAGCTGTTTTTT.

This chain connects TRBV6-2 or TRBV6-3 to TRBJ1-2, with TRBD1 matching 8 bases. Germline CDR1 and CDR2: MNHEY and SVGEGT. This CDR3 contains 14 residues. Trimming removed 4 bases from V and 2 bases from J; junction bases left unmatched: 3. CDR3 sequence (DNA): TGTGCCAGCAGTTTGTACAGGGGGAACTATGGCTACACCTTC. This translates into CASSLYRGNYGYTF.

This clone was detected only once. The rearrangement links TRBV7-9 to TRBJ2-7; tentative D call: TRBD1 (6 bases). The CDR3 is 12 residues long. CDR1 SEHNR and CDR2 FQNEAQ come from the germline V gene (reference sequence). Between the trimmed V and J ends, which lost 6 bases and 3 bases, there was a span of 9 bases. The CDR3 protein is CASRTDSYEQYF. CDR3 bases: TGTGCCAGCAGAACGGACAGCTACGAGCAGTACTTC.

V usage is TRBV7-7 and J usage is TRBJ2-5; a weak D match, TRBD2 (6 bases). Germline values: CDR1 SSHAT, CDR2 FNYEAQ (reference sequence). CDR3 size: 15 residues. Trimming stripped 4 bases from V and 5 bases from J, with 17 bases between. The DNA of the CDR3 is TGTGCCAGCAGCTCCAGGGACTCCTCCCTGGAGACCCAGTACTTC. It is translated as CASSSRDSSLETQYF.

The chain couples TRBV5-1 to TRBJ2-2; 11 nucleotides align to TRBD1. The germline V gene has CDR1 SGHRS and CDR2 YFSETQ. V shed 0 bases, J shed 5 bases, and the junction held 6 bases outside the gene matches. This CDR3 has 17 amino acids. The CDR3 protein is CASSLEGQGARTGELFF. In DNA, the CDR3 is TGCGCCAGCAGCTTGGAAGGACAGGGGGCTCGAACCGGGGAGCTGTTTTTT.